One TCR beta chain is described in this entry. This sample is drawn from a study of T cell changes during pregnancy in multiple sclerosis. Measured with immunoSEQ multiplex PCR; TCRdb has only the in-frame clones, and not every one. The data contain about 84,000 clones, approximately 93% of them singletons. The CDR3 has 12 residues. The germline V gene encodes CDR1 MNHNS and CDR2 SASEGT. The V gene lost 4 bases and the J gene lost 4 bases, with 8 bases spanning the gap. Sequenced material: peripheral blood, taken in the second trimester of pregnancy. This receptor was obtained from a female donor in good health, enrolled as a control in a pregnancy study. This chain uses TRBV6-1 with TRBJ2-7; D is undetermined. The DNA of the CDR3 is TGTGCCAGCAGTGCCCGAGGATACGAGCAGTACTTC. Protein: CASSARGYEQYF.